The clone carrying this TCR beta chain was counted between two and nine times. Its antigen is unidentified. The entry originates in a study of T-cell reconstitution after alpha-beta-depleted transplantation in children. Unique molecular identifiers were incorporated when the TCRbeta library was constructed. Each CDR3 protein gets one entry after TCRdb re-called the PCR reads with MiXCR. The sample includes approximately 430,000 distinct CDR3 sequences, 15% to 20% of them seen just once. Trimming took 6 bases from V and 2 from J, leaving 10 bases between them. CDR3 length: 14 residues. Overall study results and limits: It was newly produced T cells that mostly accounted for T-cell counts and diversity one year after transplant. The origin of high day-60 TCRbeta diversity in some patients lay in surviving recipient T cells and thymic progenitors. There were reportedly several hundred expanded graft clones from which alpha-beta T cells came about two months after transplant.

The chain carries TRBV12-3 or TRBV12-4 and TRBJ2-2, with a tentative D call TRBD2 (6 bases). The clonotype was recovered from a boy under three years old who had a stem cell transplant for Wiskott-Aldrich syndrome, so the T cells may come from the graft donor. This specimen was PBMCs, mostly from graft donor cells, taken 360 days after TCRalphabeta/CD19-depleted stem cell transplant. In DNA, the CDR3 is TGTGCCAGCAGGGATAGCGGAAACACCGGGGAGCTGTTTTTT. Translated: CASRDSGNTGELFF.